What follows is one TCR beta chain and its context. Generated by immunoSEQ multiplex PCR, the TCRdb table keeps only in-frame clones and is missing some. The sample holds about 380,000 clones, 95% seen once. The data are from a study of shared T cell receptors in the human thymus. V was pared by 5 bases and J by 6 bases, with 14 bases between. CDR1 LNHDA and CDR2 SQIVND come from the germline V gene (reference sequence). The CDR3 contains 13 residues. Sequencing was carried out using thymocytes. This receptor was obtained from a human donor. This chain uses TRBV19 with TRBJ2-7; possibly TRBD2 for D (6 bases). The DNA for the CDR3 is TGTGCCAGTAGTCCCCGGGGGACCTCCGAGCAGTACTTC. This gives the protein CASSPRGTSEQYF. Combining the CDR3 with reference TRBV19 and TRBJ2-7 gives the whole variable domain DGGITQSPKYLFRKEGQNVTLSCEQNLNHDAMYWYRQDPGQGLRLIYYSQIVNDFQKGDIAEGYSVSREKKESFPLTVTSAQKNPTAFYLCASSPRGTSEQYFGPGTRLTVT.